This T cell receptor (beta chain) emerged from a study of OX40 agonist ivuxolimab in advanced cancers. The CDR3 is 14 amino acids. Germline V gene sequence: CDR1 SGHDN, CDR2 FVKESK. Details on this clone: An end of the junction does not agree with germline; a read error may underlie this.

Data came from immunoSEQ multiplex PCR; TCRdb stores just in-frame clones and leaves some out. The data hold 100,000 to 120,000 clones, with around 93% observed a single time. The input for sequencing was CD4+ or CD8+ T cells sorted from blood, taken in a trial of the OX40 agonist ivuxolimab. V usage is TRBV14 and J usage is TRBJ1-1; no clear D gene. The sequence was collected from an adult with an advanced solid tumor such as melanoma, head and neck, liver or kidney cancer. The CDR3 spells CASNQPGRGTEAFF. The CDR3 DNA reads TGTGCCAGCAACCAACCCGGCAGAGGGACTGAAGCTTTCTTT.